These 9 T cell receptor beta chains were sequenced from one sample in a study of T-cell reconstitution after alpha-beta-depleted transplantation in children. A library of TCRbeta sequences, prepared with unique molecular identifiers, was generated. TCRdb re-analysed the PCR reads in MiXCR, keeping a single row per CDR3 protein. The data show 500,000 to 750,000 distinct CDR3 sequences, around 27% seen once. Sequenced here: PBMCs, sampled before TCRalphabeta/CD19-depleted stem cell transplant. All receptors derive from a boy under two years old with Wiskott-Aldrich syndrome, due to receive a stem cell transplant.

A few counts support this clonotype. This chain links TRBV20-1 with TRBJ2-4, with TRBD1 matching 7 bases. Germline CDR1 and CDR2: DFQATT and SNEGSKA (reference sequence). The ends lost 0 bases at V and 11 bases at J; junction bases unmatched: 16. The CDR3 is 16 residues long. The CDR3 DNA reads TGCAGTGCTAGAGATGCCCGACAGGGTGCGGGTACCCTTCAGTACTTC. As protein: CSARDARQGAGTLQYF.

This clonotype was detected only a few times. The DNA of the CDR3 is TGCAGCGTTGAAACCAGCGAAGAGACCCAGTACTTC. Translated, it gives CSVETSEETQYF. This chain uses TRBV29-1 with TRBJ2-5; D unresolved. Germline V CDR1 and CDR2: SQVTM, ANQGSEA. The CDR3 has 12 amino acids. V was trimmed by 2 bases and J by 3 bases, leaving 7 bases between them.

The chain is built from TRBV12-3 or TRBV12-4 and TRBJ1-1, with unresolved D. The CDR3 has 13 residues. With 3 bases removed from V and 4 bases from J, the gap between germline ends came to 9 bases. CDR3 nucleotides: TGTGCCAGCAGTTTCGGGCCGAGCACTGAAGCTTTCTTT. Translation gives CASSFGPSTEAFF.

V gene TRBV5-1 combines with J gene TRBJ2-7; perhaps TRBD1 as D (6 bases). This CDR3 is 15 amino acids long. V lost 4 bases and J lost 5, with 19 bases in between. The germline CDR1 and CDR2 sequences are SGHRS and YFSETQ. CDR3 amino acids: CASSMTGRPTNEQYF. The CDR3 nucleotides read TGCGCCAGCAGCATGACAGGTCGACCGACCAACGAGCAGTACTTC.

This clonotype was seen more than once but under ten times. This chain uses TRBV4-2 with TRBJ2-7; D not resolved. The length of the CDR3 is 12 residues. Per germline, CDR1 LGHNA and CDR2 YNFKEQ. Trimming removed 1 base at V and 6 bases at J, with 7 bases between. CDR3: CASSQALGEQYF. CDR3 coding DNA: TGTGCCAGCAGCCAAGCCCTCGGCGAGCAGTACTTC.

The gene calls are TRBV24-1 and TRBJ2-3, with 8 bases identical to TRBD2. Germline CDR1 reads KGHDR; CDR2 reads SFDVKD. V lost 3 bases to trimming and J lost 2 bases; unmatched junction nucleotides: 3. The CDR3 has 15 residues. CDR3 protein: CATSDPGLVTDTQYF. As DNA, the CDR3 is TGTGCCACCAGTGATCCGGGACTAGTCACAGATACGCAGTATTTT.

This clonotype was detected a few times. The V call is TRBV12-3 or TRBV12-4, the J call TRBJ2-2, with TRBD1 as a possible D gene (5 bases). The germline V and J ends were trimmed by 7 bases and 2 bases, with 14 bases remaining between them. The CDR3 extends over 15 amino acids. The CDR3 bases are TGTGCCAGCAAGCGCCCAGGGTCTAACACCGGGGAGCTGTTTTTT. This codes for CASKRPGSNTGELFF.

The rearrangement links TRBV24-1 to TRBJ2-3, with D perhaps TRBD2 (6 bases). The CDR3 runs 14 residues. The ends were cut back, 9 bases at V and 0 bases at J, with 12 bases in the middle. Germline V lookup: CDR1 KGHDR, CDR2 SFDVKD. The DNA for the CDR3 is TGTGCCACCTCTCACGGGGGAAGCACAGATACGCAGTATTTT. Its protein is CATSHGGSTDTQYF.

This clonotype was detected only a few times. J is TRBJ1-5 and V is TRBV4-1; D remains ambiguous. Germline CDR1 and CDR2: MGHRA and YSYEKL. V lost 0 bases, J lost 6 bases, and 6 bases lay in between. The CDR3 is made up of 13 amino acids. The CDR3 sequence is CASSQDWAQPQHF. Here the CDR3 DNA reads TGCGCCAGCAGCCAAGATTGGGCTCAGCCCCAGCATTTT.